Listed below are T cell receptor beta chains from one sample, sequenced in a study of blood T cell repertoires in COVID-19. The assay was immunoSEQ multiplex PCR, and TCRdb's table has in-frame clones only and misses some. The data show hundreds of thousands of clones, about 91% seen once. Sequenced input: peripheral blood. These receptors came from a woman aged 25-40 years with COVID-19, enrolled during active disease. CDR3s include the opening cysteine and the closing phenylalanine or tryptophan. Each record gives: D gene, J gene, V gene, clone size, CDR3 protein, CDR3 DNA. A D gene is named only where the DNA matches it firmly. Only part of the rows carry a size: once, few, many, or a class if the clone is expanded.

- | TRBJ1-1 | TRBV29-1 | once | CSERRGRNTEAFF | TGCAGCGAGAGGAGGGGAAGGAACACTGAAGCTTTCTTT
- | TRBJ2-2 | TRBV5-1 | - | CASSGRQGNTGELFF | TGCGCCAGCAGCGGCCGGCAGGGGAACACCGGGGAGCTGTTTTTT
- | TRBJ1-2 | TRBV28 | - | CASSLEGIGYTF | TGTGCCAGCAGTTTGGAGGGTATCGGCTACACCTTC
TRBD1 | TRBJ2-5 | TRBV19 | - | CASTLQGSQTQYF | TGTGCCAGTACCCTACAGGGGTCACAGACCCAGTACTTC
- | TRBJ1-1 | TRBV6-4 | - | CASSDRRGEAFF | TGTGCCAGCAGTGACAGGAGGGGTGAAGCTTTCTTT
TRBD2 | TRBJ2-6 | TRBV7-2 | - | CASSTTSGGSGANVLTF | TGTGCCAGCAGCACGACTAGCGGGGGCTCTGGGGCCAACGTCCTGACTTTC
TRBD1 | TRBJ1-2 | TRBV5-4 | - | CASSLFSRGPGGGYTF | TGTGCCAGCAGCCTATTTAGCAGGGGGCCGGGGGGTGGCTACACCTTC
TRBD2 | TRBJ2-1 | TRBV7-9 | - | CATRTSGRNEQFF | TGTGCCACCAGGACTAGCGGGAGGAATGAGCAGTTCTTC
- | TRBJ2-3 | TRBV12-2 | - | CASRLGPHAAGDTQYF | TGTGCAAGTCGCTTAGGCCCCCACGCCGCCGGGGATACGCAGTATTTT
- | TRBJ2-2 | TRBV24-1 | - | CATSEGRHTGELFF | TGTGCCACCAGTGAGGGCAGACACACCGGGGAGCTGTTTTTT
TRBD1 | TRBJ1-6 | TRBV7-2 | - | CASSLVGTGGSYNSPLHF | TGTGCCAGCAGCTTAGTAGGGACAGGGGGCTCCTATAATTCACCCCTCCACTTT
TRBD1 | TRBJ1-2 | TRBV3-1/TRBV3-2 | - | CASSQGGTENYGYTF | TGTGCCAGCAGCCAAGGTGGGACAGAAAACTATGGCTACACCTTC
- | TRBJ1-6 | TRBV11-3 | once | CASSLVPGVNSPLHF | TGTGCCAGCAGCTTAGTTCCAGGGGTGAATTCACCCCTCCACTTT
- | TRBJ1-3 | TRBV4-3 | - | CASSQDRGNTIYF | TGCGCCAGCAGCCAAGATCGAGGGAACACCATATATTTT
- | TRBJ2-5 | TRBV4-3 | - | CASSQRGGETQYF | TGCGCCAGCAGCCAGCGGGGCGGAGAGACCCAGTACTTC
TRBD1 | TRBJ1-1 | TRBV10-3 | - | CAISEGTAEAFF | TGTGCCATCAGTGAGGGGACAGCTGAAGCTTTCTTT
- | TRBJ2-7 | TRBV11-3 | - | CASSLRAGERGEQYF | TGTGCCAGCAGCTTACGGGCTGGGGAACGGGGCGAGCAGTACTTC
- | TRBJ2-1 | TRBV9 | - | CASSGSRSHNEQFF | TGTGCCAGCTCCGGGAGCCGCTCCCACAATGAGCAGTTCTTC
TRBD1 | TRBJ1-6 | TRBV2 | - | CASSGYIGGESYNSPLHF | TGTGCCAGCAGTGGATATATAGGGGGCGAGTCCTATAATTCACCCCTCCACTTT
- | TRBJ2-1 | TRBV9 | - | CASSVGGPARLGNEQFF | TGTGCCAGCAGCGTAGGGGGCCCCGCTAGGTTGGGCAATGAGCAGTTCTTC
- | TRBJ1-5 | TRBV2 | - | CASRAGQINQPQHF | TGTGCCAGCAGGGCTGGACAAATCAATCAGCCCCAGCATTTT
TRBD2 | TRBJ2-3 | TRBV28 | once | CASSSGTSGARSNTQYF | TGTGCCAGCAGTTCCGGGACTAGCGGGGCAAGGTCAAATACGCAGTATTTT
- | TRBJ2-3 | TRBV11-3 | - | CASSLSLPDTQYF | TGTGCCAGCAGCTTATCTCTCCCGGATACGCAGTATTTT
- | TRBJ2-1 | TRBV6-5 | - | CASGEEGGGYNEQFF | TGTGCCAGCGGGGAGGAGGGTGGGGGCTACAATGAGCAGTTCTTC
TRBD1 | TRBJ1-2 | TRBV6-1 | few | CASSEAPTGAYGYTF | TGTGCCAGCAGTGAAGCCCCGACAGGGGCATATGGCTACACCTTC
TRBD2 | TRBJ2-3 | TRBV3-1/TRBV3-2 | - | CASSSTSRGGMDTQYF | TGTGCCAGCAGCTCGACTAGCCGCGGAGGGATGGATACGCAGTATTTT
- | TRBJ1-5 | TRBV19 | - | CASSHGPEGEPQHF | TGTGCCAGTAGTCATGGTCCGGAGGGCGAGCCCCAGCATTTT
TRBD2 | TRBJ2-2 | TRBV7-2 | - | CASSLLSGVNTGELFF | TGTGCCAGCAGCCTGCTTAGCGGGGTGAACACCGGGGAGCTGTTTTTT
- | TRBJ2-2 | TRBV2 | - | CASSASGSLSNTGELFF | TGTGCCAGCAGTGCTTCGGGTTCTCTTTCCAACACCGGGGAGCTGTTTTTT
TRBD1 | TRBJ1-5 | TRBV24-1 | - | CATQRQGGQPQHF | TGTGCCACCCAACGACAGGGGGGTCAGCCCCAGCATTTT
- | TRBJ2-7 | TRBV7-2 | once | CASSQGPSGGTYEQYF | TGTGCCAGCAGCCAAGGCCCCAGCGGTGGGACCTACGAGCAGTACTTC
- | TRBJ1-2 | TRBV1 | once | CTSSLGGETGNYGYTF | TGCACCAGCAGCCTCGGAGGGGAGACAGGGAACTATGGCTACACCTTC
TRBD2 | TRBJ2-1 | TRBV13 | - | CASSLVGLAPYNEQFF | TGTGCCAGCAGCTTAGTTGGACTAGCGCCTTACAATGAGCAGTTCTTC
TRBD1 | TRBJ1-1 | TRBV5-1 | - | CASSRWTGTMNTEAFF | TGCGCCAGCAGCCGTTGGACAGGGACCATGAACACTGAAGCTTTCTTT
- | TRBJ1-1 | TRBV19 | - | CASSVDRSPEAFF | TGTGCCAGTAGTGTGGACAGATCGCCTGAAGCTTTCTTT
- | TRBJ1-2 | TRBV14 | - | CASSQGARLYGYTF | TGTGCCAGCAGCCAAGGCGCGAGACTCTATGGCTACACCTTC